The following is a T cell receptor beta chain sequence with its context. The sample comes from a study of blood T cell repertoires in COVID-19. Germline assignment: CDR1 LNHNV and CDR2 YYDKDF (reference sequence). The CDR3 consists of 16 residues. The V gene end was trimmed by 0 bases and the J gene end by 9 bases; junction bases not matched to a gene: 7. How the authors handled the data: By means of reference gene primer amplification, nucleated cell counts were estimated. Clones were read by immunoSEQ multiplex PCR, and TCRdb kept only the in-frame ones, dropping some. That table gives V, J and clone size, and the DNA gave D and trimming. The table shows about 180,000 clones, with nearly 80% occurring only once.

Sequenced sample: peripheral blood. The V gene is TRBV15, the J gene TRBJ1-6; TRBD1 matches 8 bases. The sequence came from a woman in her 70s with acute or convalescent COVID-19. This chain's CDR3 is CATSRDRGTGGSPLHF. CDR3 bases: TGTGCCACCAGCAGAGATCGGGGGACAGGAGGTTCACCCCTCCACTTT. The full variable domain, rest sourced from reference TRBV15 and TRBJ1-6, is DAMVIQNPRYQVTQFGKPVTLSCSQTLNHNVMYWYQQKSSQAPKLLFHYYDKDFNNEADTPDNFQSRRPNTSFCFLDIRSPGLGDTAMYLCATSRDRGTGGSPLHFGNGTRLTVT.